What follows are 32 T cell receptor beta chains derived from one specimen sequenced in a study of vaccination effects on CD4 cells after COVID-19. Data came from immunoSEQ multiplex PCR; TCRdb stores just in-frame clones and leaves some out. Seen here are over 20,000 clones, around 74% observed once, and the top ten hold roughly 3.5%. No antigens are known for them. Viral peptide pool expansion of antigen-specific CD4+ T cells preceded sequencing in the ViraFEST assay. Upon completion of under eleven days in culture, CD4+ T cells were isolated. Among the vaccine recipients, none had a prior SARS-CoV-2 infection, and nucleocapsid antibodies were negative. Sequences were derived from CD4+ T cells from PBMCs cultured with SARS-CoV-2 spike peptides, sampled before COVID-19 vaccination. Receptors originate from a human donor who received a COVID-19 vaccine.

The chain is built from TRBV18 and TRBJ1-1; no firm D call. CDR1 and CDR2 (germline): KGHSH, LQKENI. V was trimmed by 8 bases and J by 0 bases, leaving 10 bases between them. This CDR3 region has 13 residues. The CDR3 DNA sequence: TGTGCCAGCAGGGTAGCCATGAACACTGAAGCTTTCTTT. It yields the protein CASRVAMNTEAFF.

This chain links TRBV10-3 with TRBJ1-1; TRBD1 matches at 7 bases. In germline, CDR1 is ENHRY, CDR2 SYGVKD. The CDR3 is 16 residues long. V trimming: 5 bases; J trimming: 0 bases; junction bases outside the gene matches: 9. For the CDR3, the DNA is TGTGCCATCAGTAAAGACAGGGCGAGGGTGAACACTGAAGCTTTCTTT. This codes for CAISKDRARVNTEAFF.

The CDR3: CASSSGGRETQYF. CDR3 DNA sequence: TGTGCCAGCAGTAGCGGGGGCAGAGAGACCCAGTACTTC. This chain uses TRBV12-3 or TRBV12-4 with TRBJ2-5; 8 positions agree with TRBD2. The V gene end was trimmed by 5 bases and the J gene end by 4 bases; junction bases not matched to a gene: 3. This CDR3 contains 13 residues.

V gene TRBV2 combines with J gene TRBJ2-5, with TRBD2 matching 7 bases. CDR1 SNHLY and CDR2 FYNNEI come from the germline V gene. J gave up 5 bases and V 7 bases, and 13 bases lay outside the gene matches. The CDR3 contains 15 residues. The CDR3 loop is CASNKGSWGGETQYF. CDR3 bases: TGTGCCAGCAATAAAGGCAGTTGGGGAGGGGAGACCCAGTACTTC.

The genes are TRBV6-5 and TRBJ1-1, with no clear D. The CDR3 length is 15 residues. Trimming left V 2 bases short and J 1 base short, with 11 bases between. CDR1 and CDR2 from the germline V gene are MNHEY and SVGAGI. Here the CDR3 DNA reads TGTGCCAGCAGTTACCTCCGGGCAGGGAACACTGAAGCTTTCTTT. It encodes CASSYLRAGNTEAFF.

The chain has TRBV27 and TRBJ2-7; a weak D match, TRBD1 (6 bases). The CDR3 is 14 residues long. Trimming took off 7 bases at V and 4 bases at J, with 17 bases between the two ends. Germline CDR1 reads MNHEY; CDR2 reads SMNVEV (reference sequence). The chain's CDR3 is CASKKDSSNYEQYF. The CDR3 DNA reads as TGTGCCAGCAAGAAGGACAGCTCAAATTACGAGCAGTACTTC.

This chain connects TRBV2 to TRBJ2-7; the D gene could be TRBD1 or TRBD2 (5 bases each). This CDR3 region has 14 residues. Germline lookup yields CDR1 SNHLY and CDR2 FYNNEI. The V gene lost 6 bases and the J gene lost 5 bases, with 17 bases spanning the gap. DNA for the CDR3: TGTGCCAGCAGCCGCGAGGGGTACATACACGAGCAGTACTTC. Residues: CASSREGYIHEQYF.

The chain couples TRBV5-1 to TRBJ2-3; D is unclear. The CDR3 consists of 15 residues. The germline V gene has CDR1 SGHRS and CDR2 YFSETQ. Trimming left V 1 base short and J 1 base short, with 10 bases between. The CDR3 region is CASSLQGIGTDTQYF. The CDR3 nucleotides are TGCGCCAGCAGCTTGCAAGGGATCGGCACAGATACGCAGTATTTT. Supplemented by reference TRBV5-1 and TRBJ2-3, the full variable domain reads KAGVTQTPRYLIKTRGQQVTLSCSPISGHRSVSWYQQTPGQGLQFLFEYFSETQRNKGNFPGRFSGRQFSNSRSEMNVSTLELGDSALYLCASSLQGIGTDTQYFGPGTRLTVL.

This clone has a handful of counts. This chain links TRBV7-2 with TRBJ1-2; D possibly corresponds to TRBD1 (5 bases). The CDR3 consists of 14 residues. Per the germline V gene, CDR1 is SGHTA and CDR2 is FQGNSA. V lost 2 bases and J 4 bases, leaving 11 bases between the germline ends. CDR3 DNA sequence: TGTGCCAGCAGCTTATTCGGGACTGGCTATGGCTACACCTTC. Its protein is CASSLFGTGYGYTF.

The chain uses TRBV6-5 and TRBJ1-5; no firm D call. The germline gives CDR1 MNHEY, CDR2 SVGAGI. The V gene lost 7 bases and the J gene lost 3 bases, with 10 bases spanning the gap. This CDR3 region has 13 residues. CDR3 sequence (DNA): TGTGCCAGCATTCCAAATTTCAATCAGCCCCAGCATTTT. Its translation is CASIPNFNQPQHF.

This clone was found once. The CDR3 spells CASSGPRGQAPYGYTF. DNA for the CDR3: TGTGCCAGCAGTGGCCCCAGGGGACAGGCCCCTTATGGCTACACCTTC. This chain connects TRBV25-1 to TRBJ1-2; 8 bases are a match to TRBD1. The CDR3 runs 16 residues. Looked up from germline, CDR1 is MGHDK and CDR2 is SYGVNS. The V gene end was trimmed by 4 bases and the J gene end by 5 bases; junction bases not matched to a gene: 12.

This clone appeared a single time. The gene calls are TRBV6-5 and TRBJ2-7; 9 bases match TRBD1. Trimming at V came to 6 bases and at J to 5 bases, leaving 8 bases not matched to a gene. Germline CDR1 and CDR2: MNHEY and SVGAGI. The CDR3 runs to 14 residues. This CDR3 is CASRPGQGFHEQYF. In DNA, the CDR3 is TGTGCCAGCAGACCGGGACAGGGTTTCCACGAGCAGTACTTC.

The chain is built from TRBV4-1 and TRBJ2-2, with D possibly being TRBD2 (7 bases). This CDR3 has 18 residues. V was trimmed by 7 bases and J by 7 bases, leaving 28 bases between them. Germline CDR1 is MGHRA and CDR2 is YSYEKL. The CDR3: CASTQREGGLAWGGELFF. The CDR3 DNA reads as TGCGCCAGCACCCAGCGGGAAGGGGGGCTAGCGTGGGGCGGGGAGCTGTTTTTT.

This chain uses TRBV10-2 with TRBJ2-3; 10 nucleotides agree with TRBD2. J lost 2 bases, V lost 3 bases, and 5 bases had no gene match. Germline V CDR1 and CDR2: WSHSY, SAAADI. The length of the CDR3 is 16 residues. CDR3 loop: CASSDSGGPYTDTQYF. CDR3 bases: TGCGCCAGCAGTGATAGCGGGGGGCCGTACACAGATACGCAGTATTTT.

The chain carries TRBV5-5 and TRBJ2-3; 11 bases line up with TRBD1. The CDR3 runs to 16 residues. Unmatched junction bases numbered 3, after V lost 0 bases and J lost 3 bases. In germline, CDR1 is SGHKS, CDR2 YYEKEE (reference sequence). The CDR3 DNA reads as TGTGCCAGCAGCTTGGAGGGGACAGGGGGGACAGATACGCAGTATTTT. This translates into CASSLEGTGGTDTQYF.

This chain joins TRBV6-5 and TRBJ1-4, with D possibly being TRBD1 (6 bases). Germline CDR1 reads MNHEY; CDR2 reads SVGAGI. The CDR3 spans 14 residues. The V end lost 0 bases, the J end lost 12 bases, and 14 bases lay between the germline ends. CDR3 coding DNA: TGTGCCAGCAGTTACTCGAGGGTCCGGACAGAACTGTTTTTT. The encoded protein is CASSYSRVRTELFF.

This clone was observed a few times. V usage is TRBV6-4 and J usage is TRBJ1-2; D perhaps matches TRBD1 (5 bases). The V gene's germline CDR1 is MRHNA and CDR2 SNTAGT. This CDR3 spans 12 amino acids. V lost 4 bases and J 4 bases, leaving 7 bases between the germline ends. In DNA, the CDR3 is TGTGCCAGCAGTGGGACATCCTATGGCTACACCTTC. Translating gives CASSGTSYGYTF.

Here the CDR3 reads CAWSRRDRNEKLFF. In DNA form, the CDR3 reads TGTGCCTGGAGCCGCCGGGACAGGAATGAAAAACTGTTTTTT. The V call is TRBV30, the J call TRBJ1-4, with 8 nucleotides matching TRBD1. CDR1 is GTSNPN and CDR2 is SVGIG in the germline V gene (reference sequence). The CDR3 covers 14 residues. The ends lost 3 bases at V and 5 bases at J; junction bases unmatched: 5.

By sample share, this clone is medium-sized. The rearrangement links TRBV6-5 to TRBJ1-6; possibly TRBD1 for D (5 bases). V dropped 0 bases and J dropped 9 bases, with 12 bases sitting between them. The CDR3 extends over 15 amino acids. CDR1 MNHEY and CDR2 SVGAGI come from the germline V gene. This chain's CDR3 is CASSYSEGGGSPLHF. As DNA, the CDR3 is TGTGCCAGCAGTTACTCGGAGGGCGGGGGTTCACCCCTCCACTTT.

DNA for the CDR3: TGTGCCAGCAGCTTAAACAGGGTGGGGCCGGGGGAGACCCAGTACTTC. Translation gives CASSLNRVGPGETQYF. The V call is TRBV7-8, the J call TRBJ2-5; perhaps TRBD1 as D (6 bases). Germline lookup yields CDR1 SGHVS and CDR2 FQNEAQ. The V gene lost 2 bases and the J gene lost 5 bases, with 18 bases spanning the gap. This CDR3 has 16 amino acids.

The chain has TRBV6-5 and TRBJ1-2, with D uncertain. The V end was cut by 6 bases, the J end by 4 bases, with 18 bases between. Germline values: CDR1 MNHEY, CDR2 SVGAGI. This CDR3 has 15 amino acids. CDR3 region: CASSSTGVLRYGYTF. As DNA, the CDR3 is TGTGCCAGCAGCTCCACTGGGGTTCTTCGCTATGGCTACACCTTC.

V usage is TRBV6-5 and J usage is TRBJ1-1; maybe TRBD1 (5 bases). Per the germline V gene, CDR1 is MNHEY and CDR2 is SVGAGI. The CDR3 has 13 amino acids. Trimming stripped 6 bases from V and 4 bases from J, with 12 bases between. The CDR3 bases are TGTGCCAGCAGCCCGACTGGGGGCACTGAAGCTTTCTTT. Translated, it gives CASSPTGGTEAFF.

This sequence joins TRBV7-2 and TRBJ2-1; D may correspond to TRBD1 or TRBD2 (5 bases each). The CDR3 spans 15 residues. Germline values: CDR1 SGHTA, CDR2 FQGNSA. Trimming pared 5 bases from V and 6 bases from J, leaving 17 bases between. The CDR3 sequence: CASSEPGAKGNEQFF. DNA for the CDR3: TGTGCCAGCAGCGAACCCGGGGCGAAGGGCAATGAGCAGTTCTTC.

The chain uses TRBV7-6 and TRBJ2-2, with TRBD2 identical over 8 bases. Germline V gene sequence: CDR1 SGHVS, CDR2 FNYEAQ. V was clipped by 2 bases and J by 1 base; unmatched bases: 6. This CDR3 has 17 residues. CDR3 protein: CASSLKALAGNTGELFF. DNA of the CDR3: TGTGCCAGCAGCTTAAAAGCTCTAGCGGGGAACACCGGGGAGCTGTTTTTT.

The chain joins TRBV19 to TRBJ2-7; D may be TRBD2 (6 bases). Looked up from germline, CDR1 is LNHDA and CDR2 is SQIVND (reference sequence). The germline V and J ends were trimmed by 3 bases and 3 bases, with 18 bases remaining between them. This CDR3 region has 16 residues. For the CDR3, the DNA is TGTGCCAGTAGTATCGTCTCGGGGGTCCAGGACTACGAGCAGTACTTC. Translating gives CASSIVSGVQDYEQYF.

This CDR3 is CASSLIGQAGRFGEQFF. The DNA of the CDR3 is TGTGCCAGCAGCTTAATCGGCCAAGCGGGACGATTCGGTGAGCAGTTCTTC. This chain links TRBV11-2 with TRBJ2-1; TRBD2 agrees at 7 bases. CDR1 is SGHAT and CDR2 is FQNNGV in the germline V gene. The J segment lost 9 bases and the V segment lost 2 bases, leaving 16 bases of the junction unmatched. CDR3 length equals 17 residues.

This rearrangement joins TRBV24-1 to TRBJ2-1; 7 bases are shared with TRBD2. This CDR3 spans 18 amino acids. The V and J ends lost 6 bases and 1 base, in that order; junction bases with no gene match: 14. Germline V gives CDR1 KGHDR, CDR2 SFDVKD. The DNA for the CDR3 is TGTGCCACCAGTTCCTCAGCCCGGGCTAGCGGATCCTACAATGAGCAGTTCTTC. It yields the protein CATSSSARASGSYNEQFF.

V is TRBV27 and J is TRBJ1-1; D is perhaps TRBD1 (5 bases). The germline V and J ends were trimmed by 5 bases and 5 bases, with 6 bases remaining between them. This CDR3 region has 11 residues. Germline values: CDR1 MNHEY, CDR2 SMNVEV (reference sequence). CDR3 sequence (DNA): TGTGCCAGCAGTAAGGGGACTGAAGCTTTCTTT. Translation gives CASSKGTEAFF.

This rearrangement joins TRBV3-1 (or the pseudogene TRBV3-2) to TRBJ1-2; D gene unclear. Deletions cut 2 bases from V and 4 bases from J, with 17 bases between. Per germline, CDR1 LGHDT and CDR2 YNNKEL (reference sequence). The CDR3 totals 16 residues. This CDR3 reads CASSQNQGLGAYGYTF. The DNA for the CDR3 is TGTGCCAGCAGCCAAAATCAAGGGTTGGGTGCCTATGGCTACACCTTC.

The chain carries TRBV7-9 and TRBJ2-7, with 8 positions matching TRBD2. The CDR3 has 14 residues. J gave up 9 bases and V 5 bases, and 12 bases lay outside the gene matches. Germline CDR1 reads SEHNR; CDR2 reads FQNEAQ (reference sequence). CDR3 protein: CASSAGGARFGQYF. Here the CDR3 DNA reads TGTGCCAGCAGCGCCGGGGGGGCCCGCTTTGGGCAGTACTTC.

There are a few counts of this clone. The chain joins TRBV2 to TRBJ2-7; D might be TRBD1 (5 bases). This CDR3 region has 14 residues. Germline CDR1 SNHLY, CDR2 FYNNEI. V lost 5 bases to trimming and J lost 2 bases, with 13 bases between them. The chain's CDR3 is CASSYRQGTYEQYF. In DNA, the CDR3 is TGTGCCAGCAGTTATCGGCAGGGTACCTACGAGCAGTACTTC.

This chain uses TRBV4-1 with TRBJ2-7, with D perhaps given as TRBD1 or TRBD2 (5 bases each). Germline V gives CDR1 MGHRA, CDR2 YSYEKL. This CDR3 is 16 amino acids long. Between the trimmed V and J ends, which lost 1 base and 6 bases, there was a span of 19 bases. In DNA, the CDR3 is TGCGCCAGCAGCCAAGGGGACCAGGTACGCGGAATCGAGCAGTACTTC. This encodes CASSQGDQVRGIEQYF.